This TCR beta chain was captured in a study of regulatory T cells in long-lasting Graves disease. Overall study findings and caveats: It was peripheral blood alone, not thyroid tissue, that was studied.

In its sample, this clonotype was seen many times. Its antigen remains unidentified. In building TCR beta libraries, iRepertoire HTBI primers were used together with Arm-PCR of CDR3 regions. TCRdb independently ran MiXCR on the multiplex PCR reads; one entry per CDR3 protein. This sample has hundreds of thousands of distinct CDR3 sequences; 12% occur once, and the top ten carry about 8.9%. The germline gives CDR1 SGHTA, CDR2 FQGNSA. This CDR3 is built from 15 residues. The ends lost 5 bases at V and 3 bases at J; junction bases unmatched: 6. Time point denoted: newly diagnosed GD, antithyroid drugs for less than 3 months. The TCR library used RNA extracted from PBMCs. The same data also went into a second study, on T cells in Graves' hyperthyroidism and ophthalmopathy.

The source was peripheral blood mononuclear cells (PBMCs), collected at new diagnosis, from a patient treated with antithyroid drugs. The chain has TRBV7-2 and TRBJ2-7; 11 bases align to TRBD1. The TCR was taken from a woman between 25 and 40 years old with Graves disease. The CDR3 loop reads CASSGTGTGGYEQYF. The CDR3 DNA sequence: TGTGCCAGCAGCGGAACCGGGACAGGGGGCTACGAGCAGTACTTC.